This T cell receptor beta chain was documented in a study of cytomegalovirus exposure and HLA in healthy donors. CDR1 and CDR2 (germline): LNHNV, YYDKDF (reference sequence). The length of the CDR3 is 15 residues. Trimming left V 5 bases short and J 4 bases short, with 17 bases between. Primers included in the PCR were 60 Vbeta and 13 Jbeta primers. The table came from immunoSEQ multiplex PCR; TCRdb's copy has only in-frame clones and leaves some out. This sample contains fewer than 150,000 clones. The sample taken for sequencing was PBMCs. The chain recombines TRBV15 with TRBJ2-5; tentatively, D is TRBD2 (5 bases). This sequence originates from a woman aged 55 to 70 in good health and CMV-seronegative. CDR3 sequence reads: CATSSRVGRGETQYF. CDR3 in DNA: TGTGCCACCAGCTCGAGGGTGGGGAGAGGAGAGACCCAGTACTTC.